Below are 8 T cell receptor beta chains sequenced from a single sample in a study of cytomegalovirus exposure and HLA in healthy donors (dated by TCRdb to about 2017). The library was generated by the immunoSEQ multiplex PCR assay. A mixture of 60 forward primers for TCR Vbeta segments and 13 reverse primers for TCR Jbeta segments was used in the multiplex PCR. Imported from immuneACCESS, the table was reduced by TCRdb to in-frame sequences with V and J called. These copies leave out some clones; in studies compared against another copy, an unresolved V gene accounts for under half, and the cause of the remainder is not known. The sample's clone listing holds some 110,000 clones. The leading ten clones occupy under 1.3% of the sample. Sequenced: PBMCs. All receptors derive from a man younger than 30 in good health and CMV-seronegative.

J is TRBJ2-6 and V is TRBV15; a possible D gene is TRBD1 (5 bases). CDR3 size: 16 residues. Germline assignment: CDR1 LNHNV and CDR2 YYDKDF (reference sequence). Trimming left V 3 bases short and J 2 bases short, with 11 bases between. The CDR3 DNA follows: TGTGCCACCAGCAGCCACGCAGGGACTGGGGCCAACGTCCTGACTTTC. Its translation is CATSSHAGTGANVLTF.

The chain carries TRBV6-5 and TRBJ1-5; possibly TRBD1 for D (5 bases). The germline gives CDR1 MNHEY, CDR2 SVGAGI. V lost 2 bases and J lost 4, with 9 bases in between. The CDR3 extends over 14 amino acids. The CDR3 reads CASSYRGGNQPQHF. The CDR3, as DNA: TGTGCCAGCAGTTACCGCGGGGGGAATCAGCCCCAGCATTTT.

This sequence joins TRBV2 and TRBJ2-5; D gene uncertain. Germline CDR1 SNHLY, CDR2 FYNNEI. CDR3 length equals 13 residues. Trimming took 3 bases from V and 5 from J, leaving 10 bases between them. In DNA form, the CDR3 reads TGTGCCAGCAGTGATACCAGCGCTGAGACCCAGTACTTC. It is translated as CASSDTSAETQYF.

CDR3 sequence: CASSFYRENEKLFF. The CDR3 DNA reads as TGTGCCAGCAGTTTTTACAGAGAGAATGAAAAACTGTTTTTT. The chain links TRBV28 to TRBJ1-4; D is ambiguous. The CDR3 runs to 14 residues. Germline V gene data show CDR1 as MDHEN and CDR2 as SYDVKM. V lost 3 bases and J 5 bases, leaving 10 bases between the germline ends.

The rearrangement joins TRBV7-2 to TRBJ1-5, with D unresolved. This CDR3 contains 14 residues. The V gene lost 0 bases and the J gene lost 3 bases, with 6 bases spanning the gap. Germline V gene data show CDR1 as SGHTA and CDR2 as FQGNSA. CDR3 sequence (DNA): TGTGCCAGCAGCTTAGCGATAGACAATCAGCCCCAGCATTTT. It specifies CASSLAIDNQPQHF.

The chain recombines TRBV10-1 with TRBJ2-7; unclear D gene. This CDR3 is 12 amino acids long. The ends were cut back, 5 bases at V and 6 bases at J, with 11 bases in the middle. The germline gives CDR1 WNHNN, CDR2 SYGVQD (reference sequence). CDR3 residues: CASSWPGGEQYF. In nucleotides, the CDR3 is TGCGCCAGCAGTTGGCCGGGTGGCGAGCAGTACTTC.

The V gene is TRBV28, the J gene TRBJ1-1, with D unresolved. The CDR3 sequence is 12 residues long. Germline loops: CDR1 MDHEN, CDR2 SYDVKM. Trimming took off 8 bases at V and 1 base at J, with 8 bases between the two ends. The CDR3 sequence is CASGGGNTEAFF. The CDR3 DNA reads TGTGCCAGCGGTGGAGGGAACACTGAAGCTTTCTTT.

The chain carries TRBV19 and TRBJ2-3; 8 bases align to TRBD2. Germline assignment: CDR1 LNHDA and CDR2 SQIVND (reference sequence). Losses at the gene ends were 3 bases for V and 4 bases for J; bases not matched to a gene: 9. The CDR3 has 16 amino acids. The CDR3 nucleotides are TGTGCCAGTAGTATGAGAGGCGGGAGGACCCCAGATACGCAGTATTTT. It codes for CASSMRGGRTPDTQYF.